Following are 16 T cell receptor beta chains from one sample sequenced in a study of T cell responses to AZD1222 COVID-19 vaccine. Some clones are missing from TCRdb's copy, which holds only in-frame ones; the method was immunoSEQ multiplex PCR. The sample shows around 190,000 clones, 88% of them seen only once. The sequencing here drew on peripheral blood, taken on day 0 of AZD1222 vaccination. These receptors all come from an adult in good health.

V is TRBV18 and J is TRBJ1-5; no clear D. CDR1 KGHSH and CDR2 LQKENI come from the germline V gene. The V gene lost 2 bases and the J gene lost 1 base, with 3 bases spanning the gap. CDR3 size: 13 residues. The CDR3 is CASSPGSNQPQHF. The CDR3 nucleotides are TGTGCCAGCTCACCAGGGAGCAATCAGCCCCAGCATTTT.

This chain connects TRBV28 to TRBJ1-1, with D possibly matching TRBD1 (6 bases). CDR1 MDHEN and CDR2 SYDVKM come from the germline V gene. The CDR3 sequence is 12 residues long. V was shortened by 11 bases and J by 8 bases, with 18 bases between the two germline ends. CDR3 loop: CAATGGGLEAFF. The CDR3 DNA sequence: TGTGCCGCAACTGGCGGGGGGCTGGAAGCTTTCTTT.

J is TRBJ1-2 and V is TRBV10-3; no reliable D call. V lost 3 bases, J lost 0 bases, and 8 bases lay in between. Per the germline V gene, CDR1 is ENHRY and CDR2 is SYGVKD. The length of the CDR3 is 14 residues. The DNA for the CDR3 is TGTGCCATCAGTGAAGGAGGGTCTAACTATGGCTACACCTTC. Amino acids: CAISEGGSNYGYTF.

The V and J genes are TRBV19 and TRBJ1-1; TRBD1 is a possible D gene (6 bases). Trimming left V 4 bases short and J 0 bases short, with 12 bases between. The germline gives CDR1 LNHDA, CDR2 SQIVND (reference sequence). There are 15 residues in the CDR3. The DNA for the CDR3 is TGTGCCAGTAGTAATGACAGGAGCTTGAACACTGAAGCTTTCTTT. This gives the protein CASSNDRSLNTEAFF. The full variable domain, completed using reference TRBV19 and TRBJ1-1, is DGGITQSPKYLFRKEGQNVTLSCEQNLNHDAMYWYRQDPGQGLRLIYYSQIVNDFQKGDIAEGYSVSREKKESFPLTVTSAQKNPTAFYLCASSNDRSLNTEAFFGQGTRLTVV.

The genes are TRBV11-2 and TRBJ2-2; weak D call: TRBD2 (5 bases). The CDR3 is 17 amino acids. From germline, CDR1 is SGHAT and CDR2 FQNNGV. V gave up 4 bases and J gave up 3 bases, with 18 bases separating them. CDR3 in amino acids: CASSSPGDSDYTGELFF. In DNA form, the CDR3 reads TGTGCCAGCAGCTCCCCTGGCGATAGCGACTACACCGGGGAGCTGTTTTTT.

The CDR3 sequence: CASSFDTFYGYTF. CDR3 coding DNA: TGCGCCAGCAGCTTTGACACCTTCTATGGCTACACCTTC. The chain carries TRBV5-1 and TRBJ1-2; D gene ambiguous. The germline CDR1 and CDR2 sequences are SGHRS and YFSETQ. The V end was cut by 2 bases, the J end by 4 bases, with 9 bases between. This CDR3 has 13 amino acids.

V gene TRBV2 combines with J gene TRBJ2-1; the match to TRBD2 covers 7 bases. The V segment lost 5 bases and the J segment 4 bases; nucleotides outside the gene matches: 8. The germline V gene has CDR1 SNHLY and CDR2 FYNNEI. The length of the CDR3 is 15 residues. CDR3 protein: CASSPSSGDYNEQFF. The DNA of the CDR3 is TGTGCCAGCAGTCCCTCTAGCGGAGATTACAATGAGCAGTTCTTC. Complete variable domain (other parts from reference TRBV2 and TRBJ2-1): EPEVTQTPSHQVTQMGQEVILRCVPISNHLYFYWYRQILGQKVEFLVSFYNNEISEKSEIFDDQFSVERPDGSNFTLKIRSTKLEDSAMYFCASSPSSGDYNEQFFGPGTRLTVL.

CDR3 loop: CAWSDGSGANVLTF. CDR3 DNA sequence: TGTGCCTGGAGTGACGGCTCTGGGGCCAACGTCCTGACTTTC. J is TRBJ2-6 and V is TRBV30; D unresolved. V lost 1 base to trimming and J lost 0 bases, with 4 bases between them. CDR3 length: 14 amino acids. CDR1 GTSNPN and CDR2 SVGIG come from the germline V gene (reference sequence). The complete variable domain, with remaining parts taken from reference TRBV30 and TRBJ2-6, reads SQTIHQWPATLVQPVGSPLSLECTVEGTSNPNLYWYRQAAGRGLQLLFYSVGIGQISSEVPQNLSASRPQDRQFILSSKKLLLSDSGFYLCAWSDGSGANVLTFGAGSRLTVL.

This clone was counted only a few times. The chain employs TRBV6-5 and TRBJ2-5; D call uncertain. The CDR3 has 14 residues. Germline V gene lookup returns CDR1 MNHEY and CDR2 SVGAGI. V was clipped by 0 bases and J by 5 bases, with 10 bases between them. CDR3 region: CASSYSTGLETQYF. The CDR3 DNA follows: TGTGCCAGCAGTTACTCGACCGGGTTGGAGACCCAGTACTTC.

The chain carries TRBV28 and TRBJ1-1; D gene uncertain. CDR1 is MDHEN, CDR2 SYDVKM, per germline. This CDR3 spans 11 amino acids. The germline V and J ends were trimmed by 3 bases and 6 bases, with 5 bases remaining between them. CDR3 sequence reads: CASSFKAEAFF. CDR3 DNA: TGTGCCAGCAGTTTCAAGGCTGAAGCTTTCTTT.

Here the CDR3 DNA reads TGTGCCAGCAGCGTAGGGGTTAGCGGGAGAACCAACTCCTACGAGCAGTACTTC. This translates into CASSVGVSGRTNSYEQYF. The chain combines TRBV9 with TRBJ2-7; 9 bases map to TRBD2. The CDR3 extends over 18 amino acids. Germline CDR1 is SGDLS and CDR2 is YYNGEE. After removal of 0 bases from V and 0 bases from J, the junction contained 10 bases not matched to a gene.

The chain uses TRBV28 and TRBJ1-5, with D possibly being TRBD1 (5 bases). The germline V and J ends were trimmed by 2 bases and 5 bases, with 13 bases remaining between them. The CDR3 is 15 amino acids. Germline CDR1 MDHEN, CDR2 SYDVKM. This chain's CDR3 is CASSLEGRGYQPQHF. CDR3 in DNA: TGTGCCAGCAGTTTAGAGGGCCGGGGGTATCAGCCCCAGCATTTT. The entire variable domain, with the rest obtained from reference TRBV28 and TRBJ1-5, is as follows: DVKVTQSSRYLVKRTGEKVFLECVQDMDHENMFWYRQDPGLGLRLIYFSYDVKMKEKGDIPEGYSVSREKKERFSLILESASTNQTSMYLCASSLEGRGYQPQHFGDGTRLSIL.

The genes are TRBV28 and TRBJ2-1; D perhaps matches TRBD2 (6 bases). V dropped 7 bases and J dropped 1 base, with 17 bases sitting between them. The CDR3 length is 16 residues. Germline CDR1 reads MDHEN; CDR2 reads SYDVKM. The chain's CDR3 is CASTIAGGVSYNEQFF. The CDR3 DNA is TGTGCCAGCACCATAGCCGGGGGTGTGTCCTACAATGAGCAGTTCTTC.

This rearrangement joins TRBV30 to TRBJ1-3, with a possible D match to TRBD1 (6 bases). CDR1 is GTSNPN, CDR2 SVGIG, per germline (reference sequence). The CDR3 extends over 15 amino acids. V lost 3 bases and J lost 1, with 13 bases in between. The CDR3 coding sequence is TGTGCCTGGAGCCTTGACAGGCTGTCTGGAAACACCATATATTTT. Protein product: CAWSLDRLSGNTIYF.

The chain has TRBV4-1 and TRBJ1-2; TRBD1 aligns across 10 bases. Losses at the gene ends were 3 bases for V and 5 bases for J; bases not matched to a gene: 9. Germline V gene data show CDR1 as MGHRA and CDR2 as YSYEKL. This CDR3 spans 16 amino acids. This CDR3 is CASSQSTGGVRYGYTF. The CDR3 DNA follows: TGCGCCAGCAGCCAGTCGACAGGGGGCGTTAGGTATGGCTACACCTTC.

The genes are TRBV12-3 or TRBV12-4 and TRBJ2-1, with 7 bases aligning to TRBD2. The CDR3 runs 13 residues. Unmatched junction bases numbered 3, after V lost 1 base and J lost 9 bases. The DNA for the CDR3 is TGTGCCAGCAGTTTAGGGGGGAGGGGTGAGCAGTTCTTC. It encodes CASSLGGRGEQFF.